The T cell receptor (beta chain) described here comes from a study of blood T cell repertoires in COVID-19. Background on the study: The United States, Italy and Spain provided the acute and convalescent COVID-19 samples. Sources were T cells, B-cell-depleted T cells, or PBMCs; the material itself was cDNA or gDNA.

Per the authors' pipeline: Nucleated cell number was recorded as an estimate derived from reference gene primer amplification. Assay: immunoSEQ multiplex PCR; the TCRdb copy retains only in-frame clones and omits some. V, J and clone size derive from that table, while D and trimming were established from the DNA sequence. The table includes fewer than 450,000 clones, approximately 85% detected once. Cohort assignment relied on participant-reported clinical history. Germline V lookup: CDR1 ENHRY, CDR2 SYGVKD. The ends lost 3 bases at V and 0 bases at J; junction bases unmatched: 7. This CDR3 is 17 amino acids long.

Material for sequencing was PBMCs or T cells enriched from blood (not recorded which). The source is a woman aged 40-49 years with acute COVID-19. This chain uses TRBV10-3 with TRBJ2-3, with 9 bases fitting TRBD2. Written as DNA, the CDR3 is TGTGCCATCAGTGATATGGTTAGCGGGGGTAGCACAGATACGCAGTATTTT. Residues: CAISDMVSGGSTDTQYF.